Described below is a single T cell receptor (beta chain) sequence and its context. The conserved phenylalanine or tryptophan is not found at the CDR3 terminus, so this likely reflects a read error. TCRdb independently ran MiXCR on the RACE reads; one entry per CDR3 protein. The sample lists approximately 84,000 distinct CDR3 sequences; about 9.4% were seen once. These data are taken from a study of human T cells and chemical hapten exposure. For the study at large: The sensitizing agent was 2% DPC, placed on approximately 2 cm by approximately 2 cm of upper inner arm skin.

Time point given: patch test 2, 6 weeks after DPC sensitization. As to treatment: therapeutic diphenylcyclopropenone sensitization with weekly scalp DPC. Every donor had alopecia and was 18 to 70 years old; all were suitable for DPC. Sequencing used whole blood, obtained in connection with sensitization to the hapten diphenylcyclopropenone (DPC). The receptor's source is a woman aged 30 to 39 with alopecia areata. Some clones in this sample may be carry-over from other donors' samples.

In DNA, the CDR3 is TGTGCCAGCAGCTTCTACCAGGGTGGGACTGAAGCTTTCCTT. Protein sequence: CASSFYQGGTEAFL. The chain employs TRBV7-8 and TRBJ1-1, with D possibly TRBD1 on 5 matching bases. Trimming shortened V by 3 bases and J by 5 bases, and 13 bases separated the two germline ends. Germline loops: CDR1 SGHVS, CDR2 FQNEAQ. The CDR3 extends over 14 amino acids.